The sequence of this T cell receptor beta chain was determined in a study of blood T cell repertoires in COVID-19. At the level of the study: The origin of the acute and convalescent COVID-19 samples was the United States, Italy and Spain.

This clone was seen a single time. How the authors handled the data: For nucleated cells, counts were estimated from reference gene primer amplification. Profiled with immunoSEQ multiplex PCR; TCRdb holds only in-frame clones, not every one. D and trimming were read from the DNA, whereas the V and J calls and clone size are those reported in that table. The data contain about 270,000 clones, approximately 90% of them singletons. Trimming pared 3 bases from V and 7 bases from J, leaving 20 bases between. This CDR3 region has 16 residues. Germline CDR1 and CDR2: SGDLS and YYNGEE. The V call is TRBV9, the J call TRBJ2-1, with D possibly being TRBD2 (7 bases). This clonotype was sampled from a woman between 40 and 55 years old with acute COVID-19. Source material: PBMCs or T cells enriched from blood (not recorded which). The CDR3: CASSAKGGGPGNEQFF. The CDR3 DNA reads TGTGCCAGCAGCGCGAAAGGGGGAGGGCCAGGAAATGAGCAGTTCTTC.